The 30 T cell receptor beta chains below were found in one sample sequenced in a study of spatial heterogeneity in lung cancer. This sample's time point: sample taken at primary tumor resection. In TCRdb, the 5' RACE reads were re-called with MiXCR into one record per CDR3 protein. The data contain over 10,000 distinct CDR3 sequences, 3.5% to 4% of them singletons. The sequenced sample was PBMCs, obtained at surgery. The origin of the receptors is a male donor with early-stage non-small cell lung cancer.

The sample holds a few counts of this clonotype. This chain links TRBV20-1 with TRBJ2-7; 13 bases agree with TRBD2. The CDR3 spans 14 residues. Germline CDR1 is DFQATT and CDR2 is SNEGSKA (reference sequence). V lost 3 bases to trimming and J lost 3 bases; unmatched junction nucleotides: 2. The CDR3 nucleotides read TGCAGTGCTAGTCGGACTAGCGGGAGCTACGAGCAGTACTTC. It is translated as CSASRTSGSYEQYF.

Comment on this clonotype: Relative to the germline gene, one junction end is altered; a read error may explain this. J is TRBJ2-7 and V is TRBV28; 10 bases line up with TRBD1. CDR1 MDHEN and CDR2 SYDVKM come from the germline V gene. The CDR3 contains 14 residues. CDR3 in amino acids: CASSLRQGAYVQYF. Written as DNA, the CDR3 is TGTGCCAGCAGTTTAAGACAGGGGGCATACGTGCAGTACTTC.

This clonotype was seen many times. V usage is TRBV2 and J usage is TRBJ2-3; no definite D call. Germline V lookup: CDR1 SNHLY, CDR2 FYNNEI. This CDR3 is 12 amino acids long. V was clipped by 11 bases and J by 4 bases, with 13 bases between them. For the CDR3, the DNA is TGTGCCCGGTCAGGCAGTCCAGATACGCAGTATTTT. Its translation: CARSGSPDTQYF. Variable domain in full (rest from reference TRBV2 and TRBJ2-3): EPEVTQTPSHQVTQMGQEVILRCVPISNHLYFYWYRQILGQKVEFLVSFYNNEISEKSEIFDDQFSVERPDGSNFTLKIRSTKLEDSAMYFCARSGSPDTQYFGPGTRLTVL.

This clonotype was found many times. This chain joins TRBV6-5 and TRBJ2-7; the match to TRBD1 covers 7 bases. The germline V gene has CDR1 MNHEY and CDR2 SVGAGI. This CDR3 is built from 15 residues. V lost 8 bases and J lost 2; bases outside the gene matches: 12. The CDR3 DNA is TGTGCCAGCTCTTCTCAATGGGACAGCCCCTACGAGCAGTACTTC. This codes for CASSSQWDSPYEQYF.

This clonotype was seen repeatedly, ten times or more. This sequence joins TRBV28 and TRBJ2-1; no firm D call. This CDR3 has 12 amino acids. The V end was cut by 2 bases, the J end by 6 bases, with 5 bases between. CDR1 and CDR2 (germline): MDHEN, SYDVKM. CDR3 in DNA: TGTGCCAGCAGTTTAAGACTCAATGAGCAGTTCTTC. Translating it yields CASSLRLNEQFF.

This clonotype was seen only a few times. The rearrangement joins TRBV23-1 to TRBJ2-3; D remains ambiguous. TRBV23-1 is designated an ORF whose function remains uncertain. The germline V and J ends were trimmed by 4 bases and 4 bases, with 9 bases remaining between them. CDR3 size: 13 residues. Written as DNA, the CDR3 is TGCGCCAGCAGTCTCCGTTCCTCAGATACGCAGTATTTT. This encodes CASSLRSSDTQYF.

The sample holds many counts of this clonotype. The genes are TRBV20-1 and TRBJ2-3; a weak D match, TRBD2 (6 bases). The V end was cut by 0 bases, the J end by 2 bases, with 12 bases between. This CDR3 is built from 15 residues. Looked up from germline, CDR1 is DFQATT and CDR2 is SNEGSKA (reference sequence). DNA of the CDR3: TGCAGTGCTAGAGATCGTGGAGGGCCCACAGATACGCAGTATTTT. This codes for CSARDRGGPTDTQYF.

Many counts were recorded for this clonotype. The chain has TRBV7-9 and TRBJ2-2, with D uncertain. Germline CDR1 is SEHNR and CDR2 is FQNEAQ (reference sequence). V was trimmed by 3 bases and J by 2 bases, leaving 10 bases between them. CDR3 length: 15 amino acids. The DNA for the CDR3 is TGTGCCAGCAGCTTCCCTAGGACCAACACCGGGGAGCTGTTTTTT. This codes for CASSFPRTNTGELFF.

This clonotype was counted many times. The chain has TRBV20-1 and TRBJ1-4; no definite D call. The germline gives CDR1 DFQATT, CDR2 SNEGSKA (reference sequence). V was cut by 3 bases and J by 0 bases, with 2 bases left in between. This CDR3 has 12 residues. CDR3 residues: CSARATNEKLFF. CDR3 DNA sequence: TGCAGTGCTAGGGCAACTAATGAAAAACTGTTTTTT.

This clonotype came up many times. This chain joins TRBV27 and TRBJ2-7; D gene ambiguous. Germline CDR1 reads MNHEY; CDR2 reads SMNVEV (reference sequence). This CDR3 has 13 amino acids. Trimming took 4 bases from V and 6 from J, leaving 13 bases between them. The CDR3 protein is CASSSVGWAEQYF. The CDR3 nucleotides are TGTGCCAGCAGTTCCGTTGGGTGGGCCGAGCAGTACTTC.

Ten or more counts support this clonotype. The CDR3 DNA follows: TGTGCCAGCAGCTTAGAGCGGCAGGGCAATGAGCAGTTCTTC. This encodes CASSLERQGNEQFF. The chain recombines TRBV7-9 with TRBJ2-1; D tentatively reads TRBD1 or TRBD2 (5 bases each). In germline, CDR1 is SEHNR, CDR2 FQNEAQ (reference sequence). The CDR3 extends over 14 amino acids. V was shortened by 1 base and J by 6 bases, with 10 bases between the two germline ends.

This clonotype has more than one count but fewer than ten. V usage is TRBV20-1 and J usage is TRBJ2-7; D not resolved. CDR1 and CDR2 from the germline V gene are DFQATT and SNEGSKA (reference sequence). The CDR3 runs to 14 residues. V lost 0 bases to trimming and J lost 3 bases, with 12 bases between them. The CDR3 DNA reads TGCAGTGCTAGAGATCAGCTAGTACGCTACGAGCAGTACTTC. Its translation is CSARDQLVRYEQYF.

This clonotype was counted at least ten times. This chain joins TRBV15 and TRBJ2-5; no clear D gene. The germline V gene has CDR1 LNHNV and CDR2 YYDKDF (reference sequence). The CDR3 runs to 13 residues. V was clipped by 0 bases and J by 6 bases, with 8 bases between them. The DNA of the CDR3 is TGTGCCACCAGCAGAGACCCGGGCCAGACCCAGTACTTC. The encoded protein is CATSRDPGQTQYF. The full variable domain, its missing parts supplied by reference TRBV15 and TRBJ2-5, is DAMVIQNPRYQVTQFGKPVTLSCSQTLNHNVMYWYQQKSSQAPKLLFHYYDKDFNNEADTPDNFQSRRPNTSFCFLDIRSPGLGDTAMYLCATSRDPGQTQYFGPGTRLLVL.

This clonotype was seen many times. The chain uses TRBV28 and TRBJ2-5; D is uncertain. The V end was cut by 7 bases, the J end by 2 bases, with 8 bases between. Per the germline V gene, CDR1 is MDHEN and CDR2 is SYDVKM. The CDR3 extends over 12 amino acids. Here the CDR3 DNA reads TGTGCCAGCACCAGCGCTCAAGAGACCCAGTACTTC. The encoded protein is CASTSAQETQYF.

The sample holds many counts of this clonotype. The genes are TRBV18 and TRBJ2-2, with 11 bases aligning to TRBD1. Germline V gene data show CDR1 as KGHSH and CDR2 as LQKENI. V shed 3 bases, J shed 4 bases, and the junction held 4 bases outside the gene matches. CDR3 length equals 16 residues. In nucleotides, the CDR3 is TGTGCCAGCTCACCGAGGACAGGGGGCGGCACCGGGGAGCTGTTTTTT. It encodes CASSPRTGGGTGELFF.

This clonotype has ten or more counts. The V and J genes are TRBV18 and TRBJ2-3; 13 bases are shared with TRBD2. Trimming at V came to 1 base and at J to 4 bases, leaving 5 bases not matched to a gene. Germline assignment: CDR1 KGHSH and CDR2 LQKENI. This CDR3 has 17 residues. In nucleotides, the CDR3 is TGTGCCAGCTCACCACGGACTAGCGGGAGTACCGCAGATACGCAGTATTTT. Protein: CASSPRTSGSTADTQYF.

This clonotype was recorded at least ten times. V and J are TRBV29-1 and TRBJ2-3; 7 bases align to TRBD1. The germline V gene encodes CDR1 SQVTM and CDR2 ANQGSEA. V was pared by 7 bases and J by 1 base, with 5 bases of the junction left unmatched. The CDR3 is made up of 13 amino acids. Here the CDR3 DNA reads TGCAGCGGGGACACAGGGGGCACAGATACGCAGTATTTT. Its protein is CSGDTGGTDTQYF.

This clonotype was seen at least ten times. The CDR3: CASSPRGGAGTEAFF. Here the CDR3 DNA reads TGTGCCAGCTCACCACGGGGGGGGGCAGGCACTGAAGCTTTCTTT. The chain employs TRBV18 and TRBJ1-1; TRBD1 is a possible D gene (6 bases). Between the trimmed V and J ends, which lost 1 base and 4 bases, there was a span of 13 bases. The CDR3 has 15 amino acids. CDR1 is KGHSH and CDR2 is LQKENI in the germline V gene.

In its sample, this clonotype was seen a few times. V and J are TRBV18 and TRBJ1-5; D is ambiguous. There are 14 residues in the CDR3. Germline CDR1 KGHSH, CDR2 LQKENI. V shed 2 bases and J shed 2 bases, with 7 bases lying between them. The CDR3 reads CASSPLAGNQPQHF. CDR3 coding DNA: TGTGCCAGCTCACCATTGGCAGGCAATCAGCCCCAGCATTTT.

In its sample, this clonotype was seen many times. V and J are TRBV23-1 and TRBJ2-7, with 7 positions matching TRBD1. Being an ORF, TRBV23-1 has a function that is uncertain. After removal of 0 bases from V and 3 bases from J, the junction contained 8 bases not matched to a gene. CDR3 length: 16 residues. The DNA of the CDR3 is TGCGCCAGCAGTCAATCGTTGGGGACAGAAGACTACGAGCAGTACTTC. This translates into CASSQSLGTEDYEQYF.

This clonotype was observed at least ten times. The chain couples TRBV7-9 to TRBJ2-2, with 9 bases fitting TRBD1. Trimming took 5 bases from V and 6 from J; bases not matched to a gene: 7. The CDR3 length is 15 residues. CDR1 and CDR2 from the germline V gene are SEHNR and FQNEAQ (reference sequence). The CDR3 coding sequence is TGTGCCAGCAGCCCCGGGACAGGGAGAGCCGGGGAGCTGTTTTTT. Translated: CASSPGTGRAGELFF. Filled out from reference TRBV7-9 and TRBJ2-2, the complete variable domain reads DTGVSQNPRHKITKRGQNVTFRCDPISEHNRLYWYRQTLGQGPEFLTYFQNEAQLEKSRLLSDRFSAERPKGSFSTLEIQRTEQGDSAMYLCASSPGTGRAGELFFGEGSRLTVL.

Concerning this clonotype itself: A read error is possible here, since a much larger clone lies one base away. The chain has TRBV12-3 or TRBV12-4 and TRBJ1-5, with 7 bases identical to TRBD1. The CDR3 is made up of 16 amino acids. The CDR3 sequence: CVSSPGGTVLNQPQHF. CDR3 DNA: TGTGTCAGCAGCCCAGGCGGGACAGTTCTTAATCAGCCCCAGCATTTT.

This clonotype was seen repeatedly, ten times or more. This chain uses TRBV24-1 with TRBJ2-4; possible D gene TRBD2, 5 bases. CDR3 length: 13 amino acids. Trimming took 3 bases from V and 7 from J, leaving 9 bases between them. The V gene's germline CDR1 is KGHDR and CDR2 SFDVKD. The CDR3 bases are TGTGCCACCAGTGATCCCGGACTTAACATTCAGTACTTC. It is translated as CATSDPGLNIQYF.

The table lists this clonotype with many counts. The rearrangement uses TRBV20-1 and TRBJ1-2; 9 nucleotides align to TRBD1. The CDR3 contains 14 residues. The germline gives CDR1 DFQATT, CDR2 SNEGSKA (reference sequence). The trim removed 4 bases at V and 4 bases at J, leaving 7 bases unmatched. The CDR3 sequence is CSATSDRGAYGYTF. CDR3 nucleotide sequence: TGCAGTGCTACCTCCGACAGGGGGGCCTATGGCTACACCTTC.

This clonotype has at least ten counts. The chain has TRBV24-1 and TRBJ2-1; 11 bases agree with TRBD2. The CDR3 has 17 amino acids. Germline V CDR1 and CDR2: KGHDR, SFDVKD. The V gene end was trimmed by 4 bases and the J gene end by 9 bases; junction bases not matched to a gene: 13. CDR3 nucleotide sequence: TGTGCCACCAGTGACCCCGGCGTACTAGCGGGAGCATCTGAGCAGTTCTTC. Protein product: CATSDPGVLAGASEQFF.

This clonotype was detected ten times or more. The V gene is TRBV7-6, the J gene TRBJ2-7; D possibly corresponds to TRBD2 (6 bases). CDR1 and CDR2 from the germline V gene are SGHVS and FNYEAQ. Deletions cut 0 bases from V and 3 bases from J, with 12 bases between. The CDR3 sequence is 15 residues long. CDR3: CASSLAASVSYEQYF. CDR3 nucleotide sequence: TGTGCCAGCAGCTTAGCGGCTAGCGTTAGCTACGAGCAGTACTTC.

This clonotype has at least ten counts. This chain joins TRBV7-2 and TRBJ2-3; the D is unclear. V dropped 7 bases and J dropped 2 bases, with 10 bases sitting between them. Germline V gene sequence: CDR1 SGHTA, CDR2 FQGNSA. This CDR3 comprises 13 residues. The CDR3 loop reads CASKQDHTDTQYF. The CDR3 DNA reads as TGTGCCAGCAAACAAGACCACACAGATACGCAGTATTTT.

This clonotype was counted ten times or more. The V and J genes are TRBV4-3 and TRBJ2-5, with no clear D. There are 14 residues in the CDR3. Germline V CDR1 and CDR2: LGHNA, YSLEER. Trimming took 1 base from V and 0 from J, leaving 6 bases between them. CDR3 residues: CASSQGAYQETQYF. The CDR3 DNA reads TGCGCCAGCAGCCAAGGAGCGTACCAAGAGACCCAGTACTTC.

This clonotype was detected ten times or more. The DNA for the CDR3 is TGTGCCACCAGTGAGTGGGTCGGGGAGCTGTTTTTT. This encodes CATSEWVGELFF. This rearrangement joins TRBV24-1 to TRBJ2-2; no clear D. The CDR3 consists of 12 residues. Trimming pared 4 bases from V and 7 bases from J, leaving 6 bases between. Germline V gene lookup returns CDR1 KGHDR and CDR2 SFDVKD.

This clonotype showed up many times. The chain couples TRBV24-1 to TRBJ2-1; D possibly corresponds to TRBD2 (6 bases). CDR1 is KGHDR, CDR2 SFDVKD, per germline. V dropped 4 bases and J dropped 13 bases, with 10 bases sitting between them. The CDR3 extends over 11 amino acids. CDR3 protein: CATSEGLSQFF. CDR3 nucleotides: TGTGCCACCAGTGAAGGACTATCACAGTTCTTC.